These 15 T cell receptor beta chains share one sample of origin, sequenced in a study of blood T cell repertoires in COVID-19. The data were produced by immunoSEQ multiplex PCR, yet TCRdb's version contains in-frame clones alone and is incomplete. The table includes fewer than 200,000 clones, 70% to 85% detected once. Sequenced sample: PBMCs or T cells enriched from blood (not recorded which). The receptors here all came from a man aged 50 or older who had recovered from COVID-19.

This rearrangement joins TRBV5-4 to TRBJ1-2; D perhaps matches TRBD1 (6 bases). CDR1 SGHNT and CDR2 YYREEE come from the germline V gene (reference sequence). This CDR3 comprises 14 residues. Trimming removed 5 bases from V and 4 bases from J, with 15 bases in between. CDR3 protein: CASREGQRSYGYTF. The CDR3, as DNA: TGTGCCAGCAGGGAAGGACAGCGAAGCTATGGCTACACCTTC.

V gene TRBV27 combines with J gene TRBJ1-1; 7 positions agree with TRBD1. Germline loops: CDR1 MNHEY, CDR2 SMNVEV (reference sequence). The CDR3 runs to 14 residues. V trimming: 5 bases; J trimming: 0 bases; junction bases outside the gene matches: 3. The CDR3: CASSTGVLNTEAFF. The CDR3 bases are TGTGCCAGCAGTACAGGGGTTTTGAACACTGAAGCTTTCTTT.

The chain is built from TRBV30 and TRBJ1-1; D unresolved. Germline V lookup: CDR1 GTSNPN, CDR2 SVGIG (reference sequence). The CDR3 is made up of 14 amino acids. Trimming pared 3 bases from V and 2 bases from J, leaving 13 bases between. CDR3 sequence reads: CAWRVGGSNTEAFF. CDR3 nucleotides: TGTGCCTGGAGAGTAGGAGGGTCCAACACTGAAGCTTTCTTT. The whole variable domain, filled in from reference TRBV30 and TRBJ1-1, reads SQTIHQWPATLVQPVGSPLSLECTVEGTSNPNLYWYRQAAGRGLQLLFYSVGIGQISSEVPQNLSASRPQDRQFILSSKKLLLSDSGFYLCAWRVGGSNTEAFFGQGTRLTVV.

V gene TRBV2 combines with J gene TRBJ1-6; TRBD1 matches 9 bases. Germline trimming cut 5 bases from V and 8 bases from J; bases unmatched to any gene: 4. The CDR3 has 14 residues. Germline V gives CDR1 SNHLY, CDR2 FYNNEI. CDR3 loop: CASSRDREYSPLHF. CDR3 nucleotide sequence: TGTGCCAGCAGTAGGGACAGGGAATATTCACCCCTCCACTTT.

The J gene is TRBJ2-2, the V gene TRBV19; 7 nucleotides align to TRBD1. Trimming at V came to 11 bases and at J to 4 bases, leaving 7 bases not matched to a gene. CDR1 LNHDA and CDR2 SQIVND come from the germline V gene (reference sequence). The CDR3 loop spans 13 amino acids. DNA of the CDR3: TGTGCCGGCCAACAGGGGCCCACCGGGGAGCTGTTTTTT. Translated: CAGQQGPTGELFF.

The chain uses TRBV6-1 and TRBJ1-5; 11 bases line up with TRBD1. Losses at the gene ends were 3 bases for V and 4 bases for J; bases not matched to a gene: 8. Germline V gene lookup returns CDR1 MNHNS and CDR2 SASEGT. CDR3 length: 17 residues. As DNA, the CDR3 is TGTGCCAGCAGTGACCAACCGGGACAGGGGGGTAATCAGCCCCAGCATTTT. It is translated as CASSDQPGQGGNQPQHF.

The genes are TRBV3-1 (or the pseudogene TRBV3-2) and TRBJ1-2, with a weak D call TRBD1 (5 bases). Trimming removed 1 base from V and 3 bases from J, with 9 bases in between. This CDR3 region has 14 residues. CDR1 and CDR2 (germline): LGHDT, YNNKEL (reference sequence). CDR3 bases: TGTGCCAGCAGCCAAGTGTGGGGGGACTATGGCTACACCTTC. Encoded protein: CASSQVWGDYGYTF.

This clone has just one count. The chain links TRBV5-1 to TRBJ1-2; 9 nucleotides line up with TRBD1. The CDR3 contains 15 residues. The V gene's germline CDR1 is SGHRS and CDR2 YFSETQ. V was pared by 4 bases and J by 4 bases, with 8 bases of the junction left unmatched. As DNA, the CDR3 is TGCGCCAGCAGCAGACAACAGGGGGCGGGCTATGGCTACACCTTC. Translating gives CASSRQQGAGYGYTF. Full variable domain (rest looked up from reference TRBV5-1 and TRBJ1-2): KAGVTQTPRYLIKTRGQQVTLSCSPISGHRSVSWYQQTPGQGLQFLFEYFSETQRNKGNFPGRFSGRQFSNSRSEMNVSTLELGDSALYLCASSRQQGAGYGYTFGSGTRLTVV.

The chain couples TRBV3-1 (or the pseudogene TRBV3-2) to TRBJ1-2; D uncertain. This CDR3 has 14 amino acids. Trimming left V 2 bases short and J 8 bases short, with 15 bases between. CDR1 LGHDT and CDR2 YNNKEL come from the germline V gene (reference sequence). This chain's CDR3 is CASSQSVARRGYTF. The CDR3 region has the DNA TGTGCCAGCAGCCAATCGGTGGCGCGGAGGGGCTACACCTTC.

V and J are TRBV5-1 and TRBJ2-7; TRBD1 aligns across 9 bases. Germline values: CDR1 SGHRS, CDR2 YFSETQ. Trimming removed 1 base from V and 4 bases from J; junction bases left unmatched: 3. CDR3 length equals 14 residues. CDR3 nucleotides: TGCGCCAGCAGCTTGTGGGGACAGGGTTACGAGCAGTACTTC. It specifies CASSLWGQGYEQYF.

This chain uses TRBV7-2 with TRBJ2-3, with TRBD2 identical over 10 bases. Per germline, CDR1 SGHTA and CDR2 FQGNSA. The ends lost 0 bases at V and 1 base at J; junction bases unmatched: 10. This CDR3 is built from 19 residues. CDR3 in amino acids: CASSLAASGGRHGTDTQYF. As DNA, the CDR3 is TGTGCCAGCAGCTTAGCAGCTAGCGGGGGCCGACACGGCACAGATACGCAGTATTTT.

The J gene is TRBJ1-2, the V gene TRBV5-4, with 8 bases aligning to TRBD1. With V trimmed by 4 bases and J by 4 bases, 3 bases remained unmatched. The germline V gene encodes CDR1 SGHNT and CDR2 YYREEE (reference sequence). The CDR3 runs to 13 residues. In DNA form, the CDR3 reads TGTGCCAGCAGCACGACAGGGGCCTATGGCTACACCTTC. This gives the protein CASSTTGAYGYTF.

The chain employs TRBV30 and TRBJ2-7, with 9 bases aligning to TRBD2. V shed 0 bases, J shed 1 base, and the junction held 1 base outside the gene matches. This CDR3 is 14 amino acids long. Germline CDR1 GTSNPN, CDR2 SVGIG (reference sequence). The CDR3 sequence: CAWSVAGGSYEQYF. The DNA for the CDR3 is TGTGCCTGGAGTGTCGCGGGGGGGTCCTACGAGCAGTACTTC.

The chain carries TRBV30 and TRBJ2-1; 12 bases fit TRBD2. The germline V gene has CDR1 GTSNPN and CDR2 SVGIG (reference sequence). Trimming at V came to 2 bases and at J to 8 bases, leaving 7 bases not matched to a gene. The CDR3 contains 15 residues. The CDR3 DNA sequence: TGTGCCTGGAGTACTGGACTAGCGGGGAAGCATGAGCAGTTCTTC. Its protein is CAWSTGLAGKHEQFF.

The V gene is TRBV5-6, the J gene TRBJ1-2, with 8 bases lining up with TRBD1. This CDR3 spans 13 amino acids. Per germline, CDR1 SGHDT and CDR2 YYEEEE. With 5 bases clipped from V and 8 bases from J, the junction kept 8 bases outside the gene matches. This CDR3 reads CASRLTGVDGYTF. The DNA for the CDR3 is TGTGCCAGCAGACTGACAGGGGTGGACGGCTACACCTTC. The full variable domain, rest sourced from reference TRBV5-6 and TRBJ1-2, is DAGVTQSPTHLIKTRGQQVTLRCSPKSGHDTVSWYQQALGQGPQFIFQYYEEEERQRGNFPDRFSGHQFPNYSSELNVNALLLGDSALYLCASRLTGVDGYTFGSGTRLTVV.